Presented here are 9 T cell receptor beta chains from one specimen sequenced in a study of blood T cell repertoires in COVID-19. Assay: immunoSEQ multiplex PCR; the TCRdb copy retains only in-frame clones and omits some. The sample holds fewer than 450,000 clones, approximately 91% seen once. Sequencing was performed on PBMCs or T cells enriched from blood (not recorded which). The receptor source for this set is a woman between 40 and 55 years old with acute COVID-19.

The gene calls are TRBV27 and TRBJ2-3; weak D call: TRBD2 (5 bases). The germline CDR1 and CDR2 sequences are MNHEY and SMNVEV (reference sequence). The CDR3 extends over 11 amino acids. Trimming removed 5 bases from V and 5 bases from J, with 5 bases in between. The CDR3 protein is CASSGGDTQYF. DNA of the CDR3: TGTGCCAGCAGTGGAGGAGATACGCAGTATTTT.

This sequence joins TRBV5-1 and TRBJ1-5; possible D gene TRBD1, 6 bases. Germline loops: CDR1 SGHRS, CDR2 YFSETQ. Trimming shortened V by 0 bases and J by 7 bases, and 14 bases separated the two germline ends. The CDR3 runs 15 residues. The CDR3 spells CASSLAGQPEQPQHF. Written as DNA, the CDR3 is TGCGCCAGCAGCTTGGCCGGACAGCCTGAACAGCCCCAGCATTTT.

V and J are TRBV15 and TRBJ1-2, with TRBD1 matching 10 bases. Germline CDR1 and CDR2: LNHNV and YYDKDF (reference sequence). V was clipped by 1 base and J by 0 bases; unmatched bases: 8. There are 18 residues in the CDR3. In DNA, the CDR3 is TGTGCCACCAGCAGAGGTGACAGGGGGCGGTTAGCTAACTATGGCTACACCTTC. Its protein is CATSRGDRGRLANYGYTF.

V is TRBV7-8 and J is TRBJ1-5; 9 bases line up with TRBD1. Per the germline V gene, CDR1 is SGHVS and CDR2 is FQNEAQ. There are 14 residues in the CDR3. V shed 5 bases and J 4 bases; nucleotides not matched to a gene: 3. The CDR3 protein is CASSLGQGNQPQHF. The CDR3 DNA reads as TGTGCCAGCAGCCTGGGACAGGGAAATCAGCCCCAGCATTTT.

The rearrangement uses TRBV7-9 and TRBJ2-5; D remains unclear. The CDR3 has 13 amino acids. Germline V gene sequence: CDR1 SEHNR, CDR2 FQNEAQ (reference sequence). V gave up 5 bases and J gave up 2 bases, with 9 bases separating them. The CDR3 DNA is TGTGCCAGCAGCCCCGCGGCTCAAGAGACCCAGTACTTC. The encoded protein is CASSPAAQETQYF.

V usage is TRBV5-4 and J usage is TRBJ1-3; D perhaps matches TRBD1 (6 bases). Germline values: CDR1 SGHNT, CDR2 YYREEE (reference sequence). V gave up 5 bases and J gave up 0 bases, with 9 bases separating them. The CDR3 length is 14 residues. The CDR3 spells CASRRQDSGNTIYF. The CDR3, as DNA: TGTGCCAGCAGAAGACAGGACTCTGGAAACACCATATATTTT. The whole variable domain, filled in from reference TRBV5-4 and TRBJ1-3, reads ETGVTQSPTHLIKTRGQQVTLRCSSQSGHNTVSWYQQALGQGPQFIFQYYREEENGRGNFPPRFSGLQFPNYSSELNVNALELDDSALYLCASRRQDSGNTIYFGEGSWLTVV.

The V gene is TRBV6-6, the J gene TRBJ2-3; D perhaps matches TRBD1 (5 bases). CDR1 and CDR2 from the germline V gene are MNHNY and SVGAGI (reference sequence). The CDR3 is 14 residues long. V shed 4 bases and J shed 4 bases, with 12 bases lying between them. The CDR3 DNA reads TGTGCCAGCAGTTGGGGCCGCTCCCCAGATACGCAGTATTTT. This translates into CASSWGRSPDTQYF.

The count of this clone is one. The chain joins TRBV27 to TRBJ2-7; 9 nucleotides line up with TRBD2. V lost 3 bases and J lost 2; bases outside the gene matches: 2. CDR1 and CDR2 (germline): MNHEY, SMNVEV (reference sequence). The CDR3 loop spans 14 amino acids. The CDR3 coding sequence is TGTGCCAGCAGTTTGGGCGGGGGGGCCTACGAGCAGTACTTC. This translates into CASSLGGGAYEQYF.

The chain links TRBV5-6 to TRBJ2-4; possible D gene TRBD1, 6 bases. The ends were cut back, 5 bases at V and 11 bases at J, with 29 bases in the middle. Germline V gene data show CDR1 as SGHDT and CDR2 as YYEEEE. The CDR3 is made up of 17 amino acids. The CDR3 nucleotides read TGTGCCAGCAGGAGAAGCCGGGACACCCTCCCTGATTTCGTTCAGTACTTC. This encodes CASRRSRDTLPDFVQYF.